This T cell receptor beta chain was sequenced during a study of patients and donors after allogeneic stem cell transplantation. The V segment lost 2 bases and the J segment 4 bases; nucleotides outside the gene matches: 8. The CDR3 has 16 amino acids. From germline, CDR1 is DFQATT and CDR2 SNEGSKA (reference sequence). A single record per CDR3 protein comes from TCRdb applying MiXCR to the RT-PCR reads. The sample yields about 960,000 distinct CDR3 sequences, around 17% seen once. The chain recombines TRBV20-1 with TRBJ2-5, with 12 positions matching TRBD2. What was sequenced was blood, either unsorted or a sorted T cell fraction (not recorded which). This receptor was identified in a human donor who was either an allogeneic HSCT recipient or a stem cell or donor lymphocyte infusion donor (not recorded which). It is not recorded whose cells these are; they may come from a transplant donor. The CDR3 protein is CSARKTSGSSGETQYF. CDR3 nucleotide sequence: TGCAGTGCTAGAAAGACTAGCGGGAGTTCCGGAGAGACCCAGTACTTC.